These 12 T cell receptor beta chains originate from one sample sequenced in a study of blood T cell repertoires in COVID-19 (dated by TCRdb to the early 2020s). To prepare the library, the immunoSEQ multiplex PCR assay was applied. TCRdb retrieved this table from immuneACCESS and kept in-frame rearrangements only. Not all clones are present; in checked studies, unresolved V genes account for under half, and no reason is known for the remainder. The table for this sample lists 250,000 or so clones; roughly 88% of them were counted only once. Around 2.1% of the sample lies in the top ten. The sequenced sample was PBMCs or T cells enriched from blood (not recorded which). The origin of the receptors is a woman aged 45-65 years who had recovered from COVID-19.

V and J are TRBV3-1 (or the pseudogene TRBV3-2) and TRBJ1-6; TRBD1 matches at 7 bases. From germline, CDR1 is LGHDT and CDR2 YNNKEL (reference sequence). V trimming: 4 bases; J trimming: 0 bases; junction bases outside the gene matches: 3. This CDR3 has 16 amino acids. The CDR3 coding sequence is TGTGCCAGCAGCCTTCGGGACAGCTCCTATAATTCACCCCTCCACTTT. As protein: CASSLRDSSYNSPLHF.

V and J are TRBV4-1 and TRBJ1-5; D might be TRBD1 (5 bases). The CDR3 runs to 16 residues. Germline CDR1 is MGHRA and CDR2 is YSYEKL. The V and J ends lost 3 bases and 7 bases respectively, with 19 bases between them. The CDR3 loop reads CASSHGVRSSGQPQHF. CDR3 DNA sequence: TGCGCCAGCAGCCATGGGGTTCGGTCTTCAGGGCAGCCCCAGCATTTT.

Details on this clone: This clone may be a read error of a much larger clone one base away. CDR3: CASSLVGDRGSPLHF. CDR3 in DNA: TGTGCCAGCAGCTTAGTAGGGGACAGGGGATCACCCCTCCACTTT. The rearrangement joins TRBV11-3 to TRBJ1-6; 10 positions agree with TRBD1. The J segment lost 10 bases and the V segment lost 1 base, leaving 4 bases of the junction unmatched. CDR3 length: 15 residues. Germline V CDR1 and CDR2: SGHNT, YENEEA.

The rearrangement uses TRBV6-6 and TRBJ2-1; 11 bases align to TRBD2. There are 14 residues in the CDR3. V was clipped by 8 bases and J by 2 bases; unmatched bases: 2. Germline-derived CDR1 and CDR2 are MNHNY and SVGAGI (reference sequence). In DNA form, the CDR3 reads TGTGCCAGCCAACTAGCGGGGGCCTACAATGAGCAGTTCTTC. This translates into CASQLAGAYNEQFF.

The chain uses TRBV18 and TRBJ1-1, with 10 bases identical to TRBD1. The length of the CDR3 is 16 residues. Germline assignment: CDR1 KGHSH and CDR2 LQKENI. V shed 6 bases and J 5 bases; nucleotides not matched to a gene: 12. The CDR3 nucleotides are TGTGCCAGCTCCCCCGCCCGACAGGGGGCGGGAACTGAAGCTTTCTTT. Translation: CASSPARQGAGTEAFF.

This chain links TRBV30 with TRBJ1-1; perhaps TRBD1 as D (6 bases). CDR1 is GTSNPN and CDR2 is SVGIG in the germline V gene (reference sequence). V was pared by 5 bases and J by 0 bases, with 13 bases between. This CDR3 has 14 residues. CDR3 amino acids: CAWSRTAMNTEAFF. DNA of the CDR3: TGTGCCTGGTCACGGACAGCAATGAACACTGAAGCTTTCTTT.

The J gene is TRBJ2-3, the V gene TRBV12-5; the match to TRBD2 covers 12 bases. The trim removed 6 bases at V and 1 base at J, leaving 11 bases unmatched. The CDR3 contains 18 residues. Per germline, CDR1 LGHNT and CDR2 FRNRAP. The DNA of the CDR3 is TGTGCTAGTGGATTCTCTAGCGGGAGGGCCTCCGGCACAGATACGCAGTATTTT. This sequence encodes CASGFSSGRASGTDTQYF.

This chain links TRBV4-2 with TRBJ2-7; 11 bases line up with TRBD1. The V and J ends lost 3 bases and 5 bases, in that order; junction bases with no gene match: 6. Germline loops: CDR1 LGHNA, CDR2 YNFKEQ. The CDR3 consists of 15 residues. CDR3 protein: CASSHQDRGLDEQYF. The CDR3 coding sequence is TGTGCCAGCAGCCACCAGGACAGGGGGCTGGACGAGCAGTACTTC.

The J gene is TRBJ2-7, the V gene TRBV7-2, with 12 positions matching TRBD1. This CDR3 contains 15 residues. CDR1 is SGHTA, CDR2 FQGNSA, per germline. V was pared by 5 bases and J by 4 bases, with 6 bases of the junction left unmatched. CDR3 DNA sequence: TGTGCCAGCAGCGGATTGGGACAGGGGGCTTACGAGCAGTACTTC. Translating gives CASSGLGQGAYEQYF.

The V and J genes are TRBV20-1 and TRBJ1-1; D is unclear. CDR1 and CDR2 from the germline V gene are DFQATT and SNEGSKA (reference sequence). The CDR3 has 14 amino acids. V lost 3 bases, J lost 4 bases, and 15 bases lay in between. In DNA form, the CDR3 reads TGCAGTGCTAGTGATTGGGTCACGGGCACTGAAGCTTTCTTT. Its protein product is CSASDWVTGTEAFF.

The chain couples TRBV30 to TRBJ1-1; D is ambiguous. Germline values: CDR1 GTSNPN, CDR2 SVGIG (reference sequence). Trimming took 0 bases from V and 3 from J, leaving 8 bases between them. This CDR3 contains 13 residues. In nucleotides, the CDR3 is TGTGCCTGGAGTGTTAGATTGGACACTGAAGCTTTCTTT. Translated: CAWSVRLDTEAFF.

The rearrangement joins TRBV4-3 to TRBJ2-2; D remains ambiguous. Germline CDR1 is LGHNA and CDR2 is YSLEER. Trimming cost V 0 bases and J 0 bases, with 8 bases left between them. CDR3 length equals 16 residues. The CDR3 sequence is CASSQDQASNTGELFF. In DNA form, the CDR3 reads TGCGCCAGCAGCCAAGATCAGGCCTCGAACACCGGGGAGCTGTTTTTT.